This T cell receptor (beta chain) is from a study of Ad26.COV2.S vaccination and SARS-CoV-2 variants. As for the study in general: Enrolled in COV1001, the donor was in the Ad26.COV2.S trial arm, which received the vaccine.

The CDR3 extends over 15 amino acids. The germline gives CDR1 LNHDA, CDR2 SQIVND (reference sequence). Trimming cost V 6 bases and J 3 bases; bases outside gene matches: 7. Profiling relied on immunoSEQ multiplex PCR, and the TCRdb table lists in-frame clones only, not all of them. The sample has fewer than 600,000 clones, 80% to 90% seen once. Stated treatment: around 19 received Ad26.COV2.S at low or high dose, single or two shots; roughly 5 received placebo; per-sample allocation not given. On day 63 after the first injection, vaccine and placebo recipients gave samples. Donation came from an adult in Boston who was aged 18-55 years. Study-wide results and caveats: Ad26.COV2.S recipients had broader spike-specific TCRs (P = 0.0014). Post-vaccination spike-specific CD8+ and CD4+ T cell responses reportedly had substantial breadth.

Comment on this clone: Its antigen is as yet unknown.

The rearrangement links TRBV19 to TRBJ2-7; TRBD1 matches at 11 bases. Source: peripheral blood, taken in a trial of Ad26.COV2.S vaccine versus placebo. This TCR was recovered from a person aged 18-65 years who received the Ad26.COV2.S COVID-19 vaccine or a placebo. The CDR3 DNA is TGTGCCAGTAGGCACTCGGGACAGGGGGGCTACGAGCAGTACTTC. Encoded protein: CASRHSGQGGYEQYF.